This T cell receptor (beta chain) came from a study of shared clonotypes between healthy human individuals (dated by TCRdb to 2019 to 2021). With regard to the full study: Three men and two women, aged 18 to 49 years, made up the cohort. For each donor, three plates each were used for CD4 naive and CD4 memory, two plates were used for CD8 naive, and one plate was used for CD8 memory. Libraries were prepared and TCR repertoires were sequenced by different laboratories using diverse techniques, in order to increase sequencing depth and limit assay-specific biases. To estimate repertoire size and how much clonotype sharing occurs between individuals, the study deeply sequenced the blood TCR repertoires of several healthy adults. Each donor's leukapheresis produced roughly between roughly 0.85 and 10 billion PBMCs.

Regarding this clone: This receptor's antigen is unknown. The record has no base qualities; no much larger clone is one base away. Other DNA sequences in the sample encode the same CDR3.

Donors were healthy HIV-negative adults with no recently reported acute infections or vaccinations. Only Caucasian adults living in Nashville, Tennessee, USA were represented among the donors. CD4+ T cells were enriched by magnetic negative selection, after which naive cells were positively selected on CD45RA and the negative fraction was taken as the memory subset. After blood collection by leukapheresis, PBMCs were isolated using Ficoll-Histopaque density gradient centrifugation and then cryopreserved in the vapor phase of liquid nitrogen. Analytical flow cytometry was used to check the purity and quantity of every magnetically sorted T cell population. Genomic DNA was isolated from every sorted fraction and measured by UV absorbance on a Nanodrop 2000c. On the study overall, not on this receptor specifically: Based on pairwise subsampling, the degree of clonotype sharing among donors was expected to be affected by sequencing depth. Sampling was restricted to blood, and TCR repertoires in tissues likely differ from the TCR repertoires found in blood. Across four donors, approximately 4.9% of naive CD4, roughly 3.5% of naive CD8, approximately 2.5% of memory CD4, and approximately 0.4% of memory CD8 clonotypes were shared. Incomplete sequencing was indicated by rarefaction of sorted-subset datasets, despite the large sequencing depth. Compared with non-shared clonotypes, the clonotypes found in all four sorted-subset donors had higher generation probabilities. Larger estimated clonotype richness was generally found for naive subsets than for memory subsets. Because the study included only a small number of donors, the genetic and exposure-history diversity represented was limited.

CDR3 length: 12 amino acids, cysteine to phenylalanine. The kept DNA is CDR3 alone, 36 bases in frame from the first base. The V and J ends are trimmed by 8 bases and 3 bases, leaving 11 bases between them. CDR1 and CDR2 are drawn from the germline V gene: SNHLY, FYNNEI. Using the deep immunoSEQ assay, multiplex PCR amplified TCR CDR3 regions from genomic DNA. Genomic DNA extracted from each cell subset was distributed evenly over all wells of several immunoSEQ 96-well plates, and each plate served as one replicate. Each replicate PCR for sorted subsets received approximately 200 ng genomic DNA, equal to around 32,000 T cell genomes. Purified libraries were quantified with a Qubit 3.0 fluorometer, sized on a Bioanalyzer 2100, and re-quantified with the KAPA Library Quantification kit. Every immunoSEQ 96-well plate was sequenced on a dedicated single-read 150-cycle Illumina NextSeq 550 flow cell. The study's processing was this. Because the immunoSEQ output held only junctional sequences and lacked quality scores, the filtering could not match the filtering applied to full-length reads. Sequences were annotated with PyIR, a Python wrapper for IgBLAST v1.9, and V/J genes and CDR3 were assigned using IMGT germline references. Any read was removed if the V/J assignment was weak (E-value above 1e-6), the CDR3 was missing, or the read contained stop codons, out-of-frame junctions, or ambiguous translated residues. V3J clonotypes were defined as sequences sharing the same inferred V gene, J gene, and CDR3 amino acid sequence. Percentage overlap between repertoires was calculated by dividing the number of shared unique clonotypes by the size of the smaller repertoire. Repertoire richness was assessed with RTK rarefaction, the Chao1 estimator, and Recon v2.1 estimates of unobserved clonotypes. Generation probabilities for all TCRbeta clonotypes obtained by the gDNA method from a handful of donors were computed using OLGA. TCRdb obtained this table from immuneACCESS and retained in-frame rearrangements with V and J assigned. These tables miss some clones; where compared with another copy, unresolved V genes account for less than half of the shortfall, and the remainder is unexplained. The V and J calls and clone size are taken from that table; D and trimming were inferred from the DNA. The sample table holds 2 million to 2.5 million clones, of which around 95% were seen once. 0.1% to 0.15% of the sample rests with the top ten.

Recombination connected TRBV2 to TRBJ2-7; the D assignment is uncertain and may be TRBD1 or TRBD2, with 5 bases supporting each. Sequences were obtained from naive CD4+ T cells sorted from blood. The cell subset or site label, read with the paper, signifies: CD45RA+ positively selected. This TCR came from a young man in good health. The DNA sequence reads TGTGCCAGCTCGGGACCAGGCTACGAGCAGTACTTC. It translates as CASSGPGYEQYF.